The 26 T cell receptor beta chains presented below share a single source sample, sequenced in a study of T-cell memory formation after mild COVID-19. Using its own MiXCR run on the 5' RACE reads, TCRdb lists one record per CDR3 protein. The table has roughly 150,000 distinct CDR3 sequences, under 30% seen once; the top ten hold around 22%. Sequencing used PBMCs or a T cell subset sorted from them (not recorded which). The origin of the receptors is an adult woman who had mild COVID-19 (a few samples of this study predate the infection). Cell type and time point are not known.

This clonotype appeared a few times. The chain recombines TRBV12-3 or TRBV12-4 with TRBJ1-5; D gene uncertain. Deletions cut 5 bases from V and 6 bases from J, with 8 bases between. CDR3 length: 12 amino acids. CDR3 nucleotides: TGTGCCAGCAGTCCCCTCAGTCAGCCCCAGCATTTT. It is translated as CASSPLSQPQHF.

This clonotype has only a few counts. Since no conserved phenylalanine or tryptophan closes the CDR3, a read error is the likely cause. V is TRBV7-9 and J is TRBJ1-1; TRBD1 might be the D (5 bases). The CDR3 is made up of 13 amino acids. Germline V gene data show CDR1 as SEHNR and CDR2 as FQNEAQ (reference sequence). Trimming left V 0 bases short and J 5 bases short, with 7 bases between. CDR3 nucleotide sequence: TGTGCCAGCAGCTTAGCCAGGGTAACTGAAGCTTTCTCT. It specifies CASSLARVTEAFS.

The chain uses TRBV10-3 and TRBJ2-5; possible D gene TRBD1, 6 bases. The CDR3 is made up of 13 amino acids. The ends were cut back, 10 bases at V and 5 bases at J, with 17 bases in the middle. The germline CDR1 and CDR2 sequences are ENHRY and SYGVKD. The CDR3 sequence is CATRDRLDETQYF. As DNA, the CDR3 is TGTGCCACAAGAGACAGGCTCGATGAGACCCAGTACTTC.

This clonotype was seen ten or more times. V gene TRBV7-9 combines with J gene TRBJ2-1, with 7 bases aligning to TRBD1. Trimming took 7 bases from V and 8 from J; bases not matched to a gene: 11. The CDR3 is 14 amino acids. CDR1 is SEHNR, CDR2 FQNEAQ, per germline (reference sequence). In DNA form, the CDR3 reads TGTGCCAGCACCCTCGTGACAGGGATCGATGAGCAGTTCTTC. Its translation is CASTLVTGIDEQFF.

This clonotype was observed a handful of times. The chain is built from TRBV9 and TRBJ2-5, with 8 bases lining up with TRBD2. The trim removed 4 bases at V and 5 bases at J, leaving 10 bases unmatched. CDR1 and CDR2 from the germline V gene are SGDLS and YYNGEE. This CDR3 comprises 15 residues. The CDR3 sequence: CASSTEASGSETQYF. The CDR3 DNA is TGTGCCAGCAGCACCGAGGCGAGCGGGAGTGAGACCCAGTACTTC.

This clonotype was found a few times. The CDR3 DNA reads TGTGCCAGCAGCCGTCTAGGACGGGACTACTACAATGAGCAGTTCTTC. Residues: CASSRLGRDYYNEQFF. The chain uses TRBV7-2 and TRBJ2-1; 7 bases fit TRBD2. The junction had 10 bases not matched to a gene; V was cut back by 5 bases and J by 3 bases. Germline CDR1 and CDR2: SGHTA and FQGNSA. The CDR3 covers 16 residues. Complete variable domain (other parts from reference TRBV7-2 and TRBJ2-1): GAGVSQSPSNKVTEKGKDVELRCDPISGHTALYWYRQSLGQGLEFLIYFQGNSAPDKSGLPSDRFSAERTGGSVSTLTIQRTQQEDSAVYLCASSRLGRDYYNEQFFGPGTRLTVL.

This clonotype was observed a handful of times. This rearrangement joins TRBV20-1 to TRBJ2-7; 9 bases agree with TRBD2. V gave up 0 bases and J gave up 2 bases; unmatched junction bases: 5. From germline, CDR1 is DFQATT and CDR2 SNEGSKA (reference sequence). This CDR3 has 15 amino acids. CDR3 nucleotides: TGCAGTGCTAGAGATCCCCAGCGGGGGGCCTACGAGCAGTACTTC. Its protein product is CSARDPQRGAYEQYF.

This clonotype occurred a few times. The chain couples TRBV27 to TRBJ1-2; 8 nucleotides match TRBD1. The CDR3 extends over 15 amino acids. From germline, CDR1 is MNHEY and CDR2 SMNVEV (reference sequence). With 4 bases clipped from V and 8 bases from J, the junction kept 12 bases outside the gene matches. The CDR3 DNA reads as TGTGCCAGCAGTTATACCGGACAGGGAACTTTAGGCTACACCTTC. It codes for CASSYTGQGTLGYTF.

A single count supports this clonotype. This chain uses TRBV24-1 with TRBJ1-5, with D maybe TRBD1 (5 bases). The germline V and J ends were trimmed by 4 bases and 2 bases, with 5 bases remaining between them. The CDR3 totals 13 residues. The germline gives CDR1 KGHDR, CDR2 SFDVKD. CDR3 nucleotides: TGTGCCACCAGTGAGGGGGGCAATCAGCCCCAGCATTTT. Encoded protein: CATSEGGNQPQHF.

The rearrangement joins TRBV7-9 to TRBJ2-1; no clear D. CDR3 length: 16 residues. Trimming took 5 bases from V and 3 from J, leaving 17 bases between them. Germline V gene lookup returns CDR1 SEHNR and CDR2 FQNEAQ (reference sequence). For the CDR3, the DNA is TGTGCCAGCAGCCCTGGGGAAGGGTCTGACTACAATGAGCAGTTCTTC. Amino acids: CASSPGEGSDYNEQFF.

The CDR3 is CASSVGSGGGYEQYF. CDR3 nucleotide sequence: TGTGCCAGCAGCGTAGGGTCAGGGGGCGGCTACGAGCAGTACTTC. The V and J genes are TRBV9 and TRBJ2-7, with TRBD1 matching 8 bases. V trimming: 0 bases; J trimming: 3 bases; junction bases outside the gene matches: 5. This CDR3 contains 15 residues. The germline V gene has CDR1 SGDLS and CDR2 YYNGEE.

The chain recombines TRBV4-3 with TRBJ1-1; D gene uncertain. The germline V gene encodes CDR1 LGHNA and CDR2 YSLEER. V was shortened by 0 bases and J by 5 bases, with 13 bases between the two germline ends. The CDR3 is made up of 15 amino acids. The CDR3 reads CASSQDSGLGTEAFF. The DNA of the CDR3 is TGCGCCAGCAGCCAAGATTCCGGGCTGGGGACTGAAGCTTTCTTT.

V is TRBV20-1 and J is TRBJ2-1; tentatively, D is TRBD2 (6 bases). The CDR3 is 14 residues long. Trimming removed 3 bases from V and 0 bases from J, with 9 bases in between. Germline values: CDR1 DFQATT, CDR2 SNEGSKA (reference sequence). The CDR3 nucleotides read TGCAGTGCTAGTAGCGGAATCTCCTACAATGAGCAGTTCTTC. Translated, it gives CSASSGISYNEQFF.

This clonotype was detected a few times. The chain recombines TRBV4-3 with TRBJ2-5, with 11 positions matching TRBD2. This CDR3 has 16 residues. Germline V CDR1 and CDR2: LGHNA, YSLEER. The junction had 4 bases not matched to a gene; V was cut back by 0 bases and J by 4 bases. The CDR3 reads CASSQEVAGGLETQYF. The CDR3 coding sequence is TGCGCCAGCAGCCAAGAGGTAGCGGGAGGGCTAGAGACCCAGTACTTC.

The CDR3 loop reads CASSYLGQGGTDTQYF. In DNA, the CDR3 is TGTGCCAGCAGTTACCTTGGACAGGGGGGCACAGATACGCAGTATTTT. The rearrangement links TRBV6-5 to TRBJ2-3; 10 bases align to TRBD1. The V gene end was trimmed by 2 bases and the J gene end by 1 base; junction bases not matched to a gene: 3. The CDR3 totals 16 residues. The germline V gene encodes CDR1 MNHEY and CDR2 SVGAGI.

This clonotype was observed a few times. The chain couples TRBV15 to TRBJ2-1, with D perhaps matching TRBD2 (6 bases). V was cut by 0 bases and J by 9 bases, with 9 bases left in between. Germline CDR1 is LNHNV and CDR2 is YYDKDF (reference sequence). This CDR3 region has 13 residues. In DNA form, the CDR3 reads TGTGCCACCAGCAGAGATCTGCGGGGTGAGCAGTTCTTC. It is translated as CATSRDLRGEQFF.

The chain recombines TRBV29-1 with TRBJ2-7, with 9 bases aligning to TRBD1. This CDR3 spans 12 amino acids. Looked up from germline, CDR1 is SQVTM and CDR2 is ANQGSEA. V was clipped by 7 bases and J by 5 bases; unmatched bases: 6. CDR3 DNA: TGCAGCGCCGGGACAGGGATCCACGAGCAGTACTTC. This translates into CSAGTGIHEQYF.

The chain recombines TRBV24-1 with TRBJ2-5, with TRBD2 identical over 15 bases. Trimming cost V 4 bases and J 0 bases; bases outside gene matches: 8. The V gene's germline CDR1 is KGHDR and CDR2 SFDVKD. The CDR3 covers 19 residues. The CDR3 region is CATSETGLAGGPDQETQYF. CDR3 nucleotides: TGTGCCACCAGTGAGACGGGACTAGCGGGGGGCCCAGACCAAGAGACCCAGTACTTC.

This clonotype was found once. This chain links TRBV7-9 with TRBJ1-1; D may be TRBD1 (6 bases). The V end was cut by 0 bases, the J end by 10 bases, with 18 bases between. CDR1 is SEHNR, CDR2 FQNEAQ, per germline (reference sequence). The CDR3 is made up of 15 amino acids. DNA of the CDR3: TGTGCCAGCAGCTTAGCCATGGGACACCCAGTAGGAGCTTTCTTT. Translating it yields CASSLAMGHPVGAFF.

The sample holds a few counts of this clonotype. The V call is TRBV7-9, the J call TRBJ2-1; unclear D gene. The CDR3 loop spans 14 amino acids. Looked up from germline, CDR1 is SEHNR and CDR2 is FQNEAQ (reference sequence). V was shortened by 1 base and J by 3 bases, with 7 bases between the two germline ends. In DNA, the CDR3 is TGTGCCAGCAGCTTAGTGGCACTCTACAATGAGCAGTTCTTC. It yields the protein CASSLVALYNEQFF. The variable domain in full, completed from reference TRBV7-9 and TRBJ2-1, reads DTGVSQNPRHKITKRGQNVTFRCDPISEHNRLYWYRQTLGQGPEFLTYFQNEAQLEKSRLLSDRFSAERPKGSFSTLEIQRTEQGDSAMYLCASSLVALYNEQFFGPGTRLTVL.

The rearrangement joins TRBV4-2 to TRBJ2-1; no definite D call. The germline gives CDR1 LGHNA, CDR2 YNFKEQ. V was shortened by 0 bases and J by 1 base, with 10 bases between the two germline ends. This CDR3 has 16 amino acids. CDR3 loop: CASSQEDHLSYNEQFF. The CDR3, as DNA: TGTGCCAGCAGCCAAGAGGATCACTTATCCTACAATGAGCAGTTCTTC.

The chain links TRBV5-1 to TRBJ2-7, with D possibly matching TRBD1 (6 bases). Germline V lookup: CDR1 SGHRS, CDR2 YFSETQ. The CDR3 is made up of 15 amino acids. The V gene lost 2 bases and the J gene lost 2 bases, with 14 bases spanning the gap. The CDR3 DNA is TGCGCCAGCAGCTTAACGCACAGGGCCGCCTACGAGCAGTACTTC. This translates into CASSLTHRAAYEQYF.

This clonotype was detected ten times or more. In nucleotides, the CDR3 is TGTGCCAGCAGCCAAGCCCCCGACAATGAGCAGTTCTTC. Protein: CASSQAPDNEQFF. The chain couples TRBV4-2 to TRBJ2-1; the D is unclear. CDR3 size: 13 residues. Germline lookup yields CDR1 LGHNA and CDR2 YNFKEQ. Trimming took off 1 base at V and 5 bases at J, with 6 bases between the two ends.

The sample holds a few counts of this clonotype. The chain has TRBV5-1 and TRBJ1-1; 7 bases map to TRBD1. The CDR3 covers 15 residues. The V and J ends lost 4 bases and 4 bases, in that order; junction bases with no gene match: 10. Germline CDR1 SGHRS, CDR2 YFSETQ. The CDR3, as DNA: TGCGCCAGCAGCCGTGGACAGGACCCTAGCACTGAAGCTTTCTTT. Protein: CASSRGQDPSTEAFF.

CDR3 nucleotides: TGCAGTGCTAGAGGAGGACAGGGGGAGGACTATGGCTACACCTTC. It codes for CSARGGQGEDYGYTF. The gene calls are TRBV20-1 and TRBJ1-2; 10 bases are shared with TRBD1. Trimming took 1 base from V and 3 from J; bases not matched to a gene: 5. The CDR3 spans 15 residues. Germline CDR1 and CDR2: DFQATT and SNEGSKA (reference sequence).

This chain links TRBV23-1 with TRBJ2-7; D gene uncertain. TRBV23-1 is known as an ORF, though its function is uncertain. V was trimmed by 3 bases and J by 2 bases, leaving 14 bases between them. This CDR3 is 15 amino acids long. In DNA form, the CDR3 reads TGCGCCAGCAGTCACCATTGGTCCCCGGCCTACGAGCAGTACTTC. This encodes CASSHHWSPAYEQYF.